The sequence of this T cell receptor beta chain was determined in a study of T cell changes during pregnancy in multiple sclerosis. Libraries were prepared by immunoSEQ multiplex PCR; TCRdb keeps only in-frame clonotypes and omits some of them. Of some 71,000 clones detected, approximately 90% appear once; the ten largest clones hold roughly 1.5%. The clonotype was recovered from a female donor with multiple sclerosis, enrolled in a pregnancy study. Specimen: peripheral blood, collected after pregnancy.

The CDR3 DNA reads as TGTGCCAGCAGTTTAATAGCGGGAGTCGGCTATGAGCAGTTCTTC. It codes for CASSLIAGVGYEQFF. This chain connects TRBV27 to TRBJ2-1, with TRBD2 matching 9 bases. CDR1 and CDR2 from the germline V gene are MNHEY and SMNVEV (reference sequence). J was trimmed by 8 bases and V by 2 bases; bases with no gene match: 7. The CDR3 length is 15 residues.